Described below is a single T cell receptor beta chain sequence and its context. No antigen is known for it. No base quality information exists; no much larger clone differs at one position. High-throughput TCR beta sequencing profiled peripheral blood CD8+ and CD4+ T cells from healthy donors, Susac syndrome patients and multiple sclerosis patients. Recently defined diagnostic criteria for definite or probable disease were met by the Susac syndrome patients. Bulk CD8+ and CD4+ T cells were purified magnetically by negative isolation, whereas CD8+ TEMRA cells were enriched by FACS. Blood was drawn into EDTA tubes, processed within 24 hours, and PBMCs were isolated by density gradient centrifugation. PBMCs intended for TCR sequencing were cryopreserved in liquid nitrogen and were subsequently thawed in a 37 degrees C water bath. A purity of at least 90% was achieved for sorted or isolated CD4+, CD8+ and CD8+ TEMRA cells.

In the germline V gene, CDR1 corresponds to MGHRA and CDR2 to YSYEKL. The CDR3 spans 17 residues, from the cysteine through the phenylalanine. The read is trimmed to its CDR3 DNA, 51 bases read in frame from base 1. V is shortened by 4 bases, J by 1 base, and the region joining them spans 19 bases. The data were obtained in a study of CD8 T cells in Susac syndrome (dated by TCRdb to between 2018 and 2020). The study in broad terms: Among the Susac syndrome patients who were sequenced, clinically active disease was present in about six and clinical remission was observed in about eight. At blood withdrawal, Susac syndrome patients were either therapy-naive, taking corticosteroids (in some cases with IVIg as well), or taking IVIg alone. The clonality of the CD8+ T cell repertoire was compared across about a dozen healthy donors, around 14 Susac syndrome patients and around 16 multiple sclerosis patients. The study used repertoire sequencing to test whether antigen drove CD8+ T cell activation and differentiation in Susac syndrome.

Study-wide conclusions, independent of this receptor: The study acknowledged that relatively few individuals were included in the TCR sequencing and HLA analysis. Approximately 15 Susac-specific public clones were identified in the total CD8+ repertoire, and several Susac-specific public clones were identified in the CD8+ TEMRA repertoire. Clonal expansion was observed in Susac syndrome CD8+ repertoires, with the highest expansion in CD8+ TEMRA cells and greater expansion in clinically active than in remitting patients.

RNA was extracted using the RNeasy kit, and roughly 0.5 to 1 microgram was reverse transcribed with random hexamers. The immunoSEQ multiplex PCR assay, which covers 54 Vbeta and 13 Jbeta segments, was used to amplify TCR beta CDR3 regions. PCR amplification bias was corrected by using a synthetic template baseline for primer optimization and computational correction. In the paper's pipeline: Only productive sequences were kept, with reads annotated to V, D and J genes according to IMGT and analyzed in immunoSEQ Analyzer. Clonality was computed as one minus Shannon entropy normalized by log2 of the number of productive unique sequences. Public and private clones were assessed among the 100 most prevalent clones of each patient and control. Clones were defined as Susac-specific if absent from the healthy and MS cohorts, from 1052 published viral clones and from other ImmuneACCESS disease sequences. TCRdb ran its own pipeline on the public reads, namely fastp trimming at Q25 and MiXCR clone calling, and kept in-frame beta chains. Entries are consolidated by CDR3 protein sequence, retaining the most common genes and DNA. V and J calls and clone size were set by TCRdb, not the authors. For this sample there are 100,000 to 150,000 distinct CDR3 sequences; around 94% appear just once. The ten largest clones add up to more than 0.2% of the sample.

This clonotype was sampled from a human donor with Susac syndrome. In this chain, TRBV4-1 is recombined with TRBJ1-1, and perhaps TRBD1 as D gene, on 6 matching bases. The sample was CD8+ T cells from PBMCs. Here is the DNA: TGCGCCAGCAGCCGGGGGGCGGCCCCTCTGCAGAACACTGAAGCTTTCTTT. Translated, it gives CASSRGAAPLQNTEAFF.